A single sample is the source of the 17 T cell receptor beta chains below, sequenced in a study of CD8+CD57+ T cells in acquired aplastic anemia. Genomic DNA, the template, was used for profiling of the TCR beta VDJ and CDR3. TCRdb called the reads again in MiXCR, with one record for every CDR3 protein. The sample carries roughly 200,000 distinct CDR3 sequences, over 60% recorded once. Source material: sorted CD4+, CD8+, or CD8+CD57+ T cells (not recorded which) from PBMCs. The origin of the receptors is a human donor in good health.

This clonotype has a count of ten or more. The J gene is TRBJ2-1, the V gene TRBV19; D possibly matches TRBD1 or TRBD2 (6 bases each). V shed 6 bases and J shed 4 bases, with 19 bases lying between them. The germline V gene has CDR1 LNHDA and CDR2 SQIVND (reference sequence). The CDR3 runs 16 residues. The CDR3 DNA reads as TGTGCCAGTAGCCTCGTCGGGGGCGACGGGTACAATGAGCAGTTCTTC. Its translation: CASSLVGGDGYNEQFF.

This sequence joins TRBV7-9 and TRBJ1-1; D not certain. CDR1 is SEHNR, CDR2 FQNEAQ, per germline (reference sequence). This CDR3 region has 12 residues. Trimming shortened V by 5 bases and J by 7 bases, and 11 bases separated the two germline ends. CDR3 residues: CASSRQDNEAFF. In DNA form, the CDR3 reads TGTGCCAGCAGCCGCCAGGATAATGAAGCTTTCTTT.

This clonotype has only one observation. This may be a read error: a much more frequent sequence differs by one nucleotide. This chain uses TRBV12-3 or TRBV12-4 with TRBJ2-1, with D tentatively TRBD2 (6 bases). CDR3 length: 16 amino acids. The chain's CDR3 is CASSPSLAAAYDEQFF. CDR3 nucleotides: TGTGCCAGCAGTCCATCCTTAGCGGCCGCCTACGATGAGCAGTTCTTC.

This clonotype turned up a few times. The genes are TRBV9 and TRBJ2-7; D possibly corresponds to TRBD2 (6 bases). The V end lost 4 bases, the J end lost 2 bases, and 13 bases lay between the germline ends. From germline, CDR1 is SGDLS and CDR2 YYNGEE. The CDR3 consists of 14 residues. In DNA, the CDR3 is TGTGCCAGCAGCTCCCGGGACTTACCCTACGAGCAGTACTTC. It codes for CASSSRDLPYEQYF.

This chain joins TRBV15 and TRBJ2-1, with 7 bases matching TRBD1. CDR3 length: 16 amino acids. The V segment lost 0 bases and the J segment 10 bases; nucleotides outside the gene matches: 12. The V gene's germline CDR1 is LNHNV and CDR2 YYDKDF (reference sequence). Here the CDR3 reads CATSRDYGTVFNEQFF. The CDR3, as DNA: TGTGCCACCAGCAGAGATTACGGGACAGTCTTCAACGAGCAGTTCTTC. The whole variable domain, remainder taken from reference TRBV15 and TRBJ2-1, is DAMVIQNPRYQVTQFGKPVTLSCSQTLNHNVMYWYQQKSSQAPKLLFHYYDKDFNNEADTPDNFQSRRPNTSFCFLDIRSPGLGDTAMYLCATSRDYGTVFNEQFFGPGTRLTVL.

This clonotype was picked up many times. The chain joins TRBV7-3 to TRBJ2-7, with 11 positions matching TRBD2. The CDR3 is 16 residues long. J was trimmed by 3 bases and V by 0 bases; bases with no gene match: 4. Looked up from germline, CDR1 is SGHTA and CDR2 is FQGTGA. CDR3 loop: CASSLTKLAGDYEQYF. The CDR3 region has the DNA TGTGCCAGCAGCTTAACAAAACTAGCGGGAGACTACGAGCAGTACTTC.

About this clonotype itself: Likely a read error: the CDR3 ends without its conserved phenylalanine or tryptophan. The chain employs TRBV7-6 and TRBJ2-7; possibly TRBD1 or TRBD2 for D (5 bases each). CDR1 and CDR2 from the germline V gene are SGHVS and FNYEAQ. This CDR3 has 14 amino acids. Trimming shortened V by 5 bases and J by 2 bases, and 13 bases separated the two germline ends. This chain's CDR3 is CASSLGAEPYEQYL. Here the CDR3 DNA reads TGTGCCAGCAGCCTCGGGGCAGAGCCCTACGAGCAGTACCTC.

A note on this clonotype: Sequence at one end of the junction differs from germline and may be a read error. The chain carries TRBV6-4 and TRBJ2-1; 12 nucleotides match TRBD2. This CDR3 has 15 amino acids. In germline, CDR1 is MRHNA, CDR2 SNTAGT. The CDR3 DNA follows: TGTGCCAGCAGTGACTCGGGAGGACTAGCGGGGACCCTAATCTTC. Translating gives CASSDSGGLAGTLIF.

The CDR3: CASRPGGGLATEAFF. The CDR3 region has the DNA TGTGCCAGCAGACCAGGGGGCGGGTTGGCCACTGAAGCTTTCTTT. The chain has TRBV6-2 or TRBV6-3 and TRBJ1-1; 8 bases are a match to TRBD1. Germline trimming cut 6 bases from V and 4 bases from J; bases unmatched to any gene: 10. From germline, CDR1 is MNHEY and CDR2 SVGEGT. This CDR3 region has 15 residues.

This clonotype was observed a single time. The chain joins TRBV7-4 to TRBJ2-3; TRBD2 agrees at 7 bases. This CDR3 contains 15 residues. The V gene's germline CDR1 is SGHVT and CDR2 SQSDAQ. After removal of 3 bases from V and 3 bases from J, the junction contained 6 bases not matched to a gene. The CDR3 region has the DNA TGTGCCAGCAGCTTGGCGCTAGCGGCTACAGATACGCAGTATTTT. Amino acids: CASSLALAATDTQYF.

The J gene is TRBJ2-1, the V gene TRBV2; 9 nucleotides agree with TRBD2. Germline assignment: CDR1 SNHLY and CDR2 FYNNEI. The length of the CDR3 is 16 residues. Trimming cost V 7 bases and J 4 bases; bases outside gene matches: 11. This CDR3 reads CASTGMASGEYNEQFF. As DNA, the CDR3 is TGTGCCAGCACGGGCATGGCTAGCGGGGAATACAATGAGCAGTTCTTC. The variable domain in full, completed from reference TRBV2 and TRBJ2-1, reads EPEVTQTPSHQVTQMGQEVILRCVPISNHLYFYWYRQILGQKVEFLVSFYNNEISEKSEIFDDQFSVERPDGSNFTLKIRSTKLEDSAMYFCASTGMASGEYNEQFFGPGTRLTVL.

This chain uses TRBV20-1 with TRBJ1-1; D might be TRBD1 (6 bases). Germline values: CDR1 DFQATT, CDR2 SNEGSKA (reference sequence). This CDR3 contains 16 residues. Trimming shortened V by 3 bases and J by 4 bases, and 21 bases separated the two germline ends. The CDR3 DNA is TGCAGTGCTAGGGACTTCGAGGGGGGAGAGGTCACTGAAGCTTTCTTT. Translation gives CSARDFEGGEVTEAFF.

With respect to this clonotype: A much bigger clone sits one base away, suggesting this may be a read error. The gene calls are TRBV6-1 and TRBJ2-2; D remains unclear. This CDR3 region has 13 residues. The germline CDR1 and CDR2 sequences are MNHNS and SASEGT. CDR3 DNA: TGTGCCAGCGGTGACATAGACACCGGGGAGCTGTTTTTT. Protein sequence: CASGDIDTGELFF.

This sequence joins TRBV29-1 and TRBJ2-1, with 9 bases identical to TRBD1. The CDR3 is 13 amino acids. Germline values: CDR1 SQVTM, CDR2 ANQGSEA. Trimming cost V 6 bases and J 9 bases; bases outside gene matches: 9. In DNA, the CDR3 is TGCAGCGTGGACAGGGGAGTCACCGGTGAGCAGTTCTTC. As protein: CSVDRGVTGEQFF.

This clonotype has more than one count but fewer than ten. The genes are TRBV15 and TRBJ1-5; 9 positions match TRBD1. The CDR3 extends over 15 amino acids. V shed 1 base, J shed 4 bases, and the junction held 2 bases outside the gene matches. Germline V gene data show CDR1 as LNHNV and CDR2 as YYDKDF (reference sequence). The CDR3 sequence is CATSRVTGGNQPQHF. CDR3 nucleotide sequence: TGTGCCACCAGCAGAGTGACAGGGGGGAATCAGCCCCAGCATTTT.

In its sample, this clonotype was seen many times. The chain joins TRBV29-1 to TRBJ2-2, with TRBD2 matching 9 bases. The V gene end was trimmed by 5 bases and the J gene end by 4 bases; junction bases not matched to a gene: 14. The CDR3 is 17 residues long. Germline V lookup: CDR1 SQVTM, CDR2 ANQGSEA. CDR3 DNA sequence: TGCAGCGTTTACCATCGGGGCGGGAGGGAATCCACCGGGGAGCTGTTTTTT. It yields the protein CSVYHRGGRESTGELFF.

This clonotype appeared many times. The CDR3 DNA reads as TGCGCCAGCAGCCACACGACTGGGACAGGGAATGGGGAGCTGTTTTTT. Residues: CASSHTTGTGNGELFF. V is TRBV4-1 and J is TRBJ2-2; 9 positions match TRBD1. CDR1 is MGHRA and CDR2 is YSYEKL in the germline V gene. V was clipped by 3 bases and J by 8 bases; unmatched bases: 10. The CDR3 totals 16 residues.